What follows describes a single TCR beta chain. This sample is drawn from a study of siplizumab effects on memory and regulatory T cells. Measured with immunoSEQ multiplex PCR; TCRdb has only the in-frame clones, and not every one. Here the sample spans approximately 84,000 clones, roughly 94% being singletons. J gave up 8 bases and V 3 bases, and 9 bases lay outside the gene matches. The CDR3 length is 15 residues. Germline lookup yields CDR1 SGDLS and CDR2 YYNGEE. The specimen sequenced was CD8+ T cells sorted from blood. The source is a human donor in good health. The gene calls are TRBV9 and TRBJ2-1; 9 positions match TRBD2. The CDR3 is CASSAAGGYHHEQFF. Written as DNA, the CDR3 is TGTGCCAGCAGCGCGGCGGGAGGGTACCACCATGAGCAGTTCTTC.